This T cell receptor beta chain derives from a study of T cell changes during pregnancy in multiple sclerosis. Data came from immunoSEQ multiplex PCR; TCRdb stores just in-frame clones and leaves some out. The sample has some 97,000 clones, approximately 92% seen once; the top ten hold more than 0.95%. Germline CDR1 reads ENHRY; CDR2 reads SYGVKD. The CDR3 contains 13 residues. The germline V and J ends were trimmed by 8 bases and 3 bases, with 14 bases remaining between them. The TCR sequence derives from a female donor with multiple sclerosis, enrolled in a pregnancy study. The chain employs TRBV10-3 and TRBJ2-7, with a weak D call TRBD1 (5 bases). Sample: peripheral blood, taken in the second trimester of pregnancy. CDR3 coding DNA: TGTGCCATCCACGACGCTAGGGGCTACGAGCAGTACTTC. Encoded protein: CAIHDARGYEQYF.